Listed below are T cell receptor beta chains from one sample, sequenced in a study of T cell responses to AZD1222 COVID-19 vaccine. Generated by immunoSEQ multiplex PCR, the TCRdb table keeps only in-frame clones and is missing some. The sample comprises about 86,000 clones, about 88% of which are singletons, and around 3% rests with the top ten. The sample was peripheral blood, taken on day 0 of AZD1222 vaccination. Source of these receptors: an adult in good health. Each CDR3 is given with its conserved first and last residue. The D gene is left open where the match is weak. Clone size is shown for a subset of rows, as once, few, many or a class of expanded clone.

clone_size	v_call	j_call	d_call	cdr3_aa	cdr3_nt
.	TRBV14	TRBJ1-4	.	CASSQVGARGYEKLFF	TGTGCCAGCAGCCAAGTGGGAGCAAGGGGCTACGAAAAACTGTTTTTT
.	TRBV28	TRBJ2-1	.	CASFTAAAGWGEQFF	TGTGCCAGTTTCACCGCGGCAGCCGGATGGGGAGAGCAGTTCTTC
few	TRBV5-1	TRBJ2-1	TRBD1	CASSWGQGGEQFF	TGCGCCAGCAGTTGGGGACAGGGCGGGGAGCAGTTCTTC
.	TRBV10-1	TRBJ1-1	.	CASSEQGHTEAFF	TGCGCCAGCAGTGAACAGGGACACACTGAAGCTTTCTTT
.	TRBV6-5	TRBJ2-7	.	CASSLPGSRNYEQYF	TGTGCCAGCAGTTTGCCGGGGTCAAGGAACTACGAGCAGTACTTC
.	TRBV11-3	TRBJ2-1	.	CASSLGMVNEQFF	TGTGCCAGCAGCTTAGGGATGGTCAATGAGCAGTTCTTC
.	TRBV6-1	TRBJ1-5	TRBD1	CASRVISGGGQPQHF	TGTGCCAGCAGAGTAATTTCAGGGGGCGGTCAGCCCCAGCATTTT
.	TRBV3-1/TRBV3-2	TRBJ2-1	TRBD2	CASSPRGSGGFVQFF	TGTGCCAGCAGCCCCCGGGGTAGCGGGGGTTTTGTGCAGTTCTTC
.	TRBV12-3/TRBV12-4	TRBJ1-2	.	CASRGGYGYTF	TGTGCCAGCAGGGGAGGCTATGGCTACACCTTC
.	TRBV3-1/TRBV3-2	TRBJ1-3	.	CASSQDQGIGNTIYF	TGTGCCAGCAGCCAAGATCAGGGAATTGGAAACACCATATATTTT
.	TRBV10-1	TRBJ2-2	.	CASSPHFGGELFF	TGCGCCAGCAGCCCCCATTTCGGCGGGGAGCTGTTTTTT
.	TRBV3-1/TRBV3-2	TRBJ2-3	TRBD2	CASSPKTSKPPDTQYF	TGTGCCAGCAGCCCCAAGACTAGCAAGCCCCCAGATACGCAGTATTTT
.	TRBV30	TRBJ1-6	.	CAWSVRVDRTTGGSPLHF	TGTGCCTGGAGTGTACGGGTAGACAGAACCACGGGTGGCTCACCCCTCCACTTT
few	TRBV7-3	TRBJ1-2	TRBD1	CASSTGTGDGYTF	TGTGCCAGCAGCACAGGGACAGGGGATGGCTACACCTTC
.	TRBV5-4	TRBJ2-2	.	CASSLPGPRSGGELFF	TGTGCCAGCAGCCTACCGGGACCCCGGAGCGGCGGGGAGCTGTTTTTT
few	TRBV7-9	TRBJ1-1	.	CASSLVGLLPKEAFF	TGTGCCAGCAGCTTAGTCGGCCTTTTGCCGAAAGAAGCTTTCTTT
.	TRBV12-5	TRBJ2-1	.	CASGSVGVSKQFF	TGTGCTAGTGGTTCCGTAGGGGTTTCCAAGCAGTTCTTC
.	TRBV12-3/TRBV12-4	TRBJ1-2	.	CASSLAREYGYTF	TGTGCCAGCAGTTTAGCGCGGGAATATGGCTACACCTTC
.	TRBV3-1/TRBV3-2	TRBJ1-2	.	CASSQDWGVRVADGYTF	TGTGCCAGCAGCCAAGATTGGGGGGTCAGGGTGGCCGATGGCTACACCTTC
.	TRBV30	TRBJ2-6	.	CAWSVHRLTYSGANVLTF	TGTGCCTGGAGTGTACATCGCCTGACCTACTCTGGGGCCAACGTCCTGACTTTC
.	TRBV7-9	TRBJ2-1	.	CASSLRAYNEQFF	TGTGCCAGCAGCTTAAGGGCCTACAATGAGCAGTTCTTC
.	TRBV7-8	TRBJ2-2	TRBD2	CASSLRGDTGELFF	TGTGCCAGCAGCCTACGGGGGGACACCGGGGAGCTGTTTTTT
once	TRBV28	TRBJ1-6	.	CASSRRTPGGIGPLHF	TGTGCCAGCAGCCGCAGGACCCCGGGTGGAATTGGGCCCCTCCACTTT
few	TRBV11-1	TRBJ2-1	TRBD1	CASSLKDRNEQFF	TGTGCCAGCAGCTTAAAGGACAGGAATGAGCAGTTCTTC
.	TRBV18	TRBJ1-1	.	CASSKDRNTEAFF	TGTGCCAGCTCAAAGGACAGGAACACTGAAGCTTTCTTT
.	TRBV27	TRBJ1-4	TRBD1	CASNRGPEKLFF	TGTGCCAGCAACAGGGGGCCTGAAAAACTGTTTTTT
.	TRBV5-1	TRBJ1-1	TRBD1	CASSLAGTGKVNTEAFF	TGCGCCAGCAGCTTGGCGGGGACAGGGAAAGTTAACACTGAAGCTTTCTTT
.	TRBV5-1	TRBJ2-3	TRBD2	CASSLSREGDTQYF	TGCGCCAGCAGCTTATCCCGGGAGGGAGATACGCAGTATTTT
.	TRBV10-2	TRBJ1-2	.	CASRETGGYTF	TGCGCCAGCAGGGAGACAGGTGGCTACACCTTC
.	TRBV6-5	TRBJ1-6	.	CASRARSSYNSPLHF	TGTGCCAGCCGGGCAAGAAGCTCCTATAATTCACCCCTCCACTTT
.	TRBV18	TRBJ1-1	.	CASSPPSGANTEAFF	TGTGCCAGCTCACCACCGTCTGGAGCGAACACTGAAGCTTTCTTT
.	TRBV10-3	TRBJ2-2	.	CASSGGATGELFF	TGTGCCAGCTCTGGGGGTGCCACCGGGGAGCTGTTTTTT
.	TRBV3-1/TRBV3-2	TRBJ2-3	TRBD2	CASSHLGVISGGVVGTDTQYF	TGTGCCAGCAGCCACCTCGGGGTGATTAGCGGGGGGGTAGTGGGCACAGATACGCAGTATTTT
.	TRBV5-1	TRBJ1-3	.	CASSSQGGAGNTIYF	TGCGCCAGCAGCTCCCAGGGCGGGGCTGGAAACACCATATATTTT
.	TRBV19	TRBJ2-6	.	CATAGFDSGANVLTF	TGTGCCACCGCAGGGTTCGACTCTGGGGCCAACGTCCTGACTTTC
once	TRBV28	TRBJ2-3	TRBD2	CASSSSGSGDTQYF	TGTGCCAGCAGTTCGAGCGGGAGCGGGGATACGCAGTATTTT
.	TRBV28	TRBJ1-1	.	CASSLSATGNTEAFF	TGTGCCAGCAGTTTATCCGCGACAGGAAACACTGAAGCTTTCTTT
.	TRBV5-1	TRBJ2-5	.	CASKDSPGQVGLAGQETQYF	TGCGCCAGCAAGGATAGTCCCGGCCAGGTCGGGTTGGCGGGCCAAGAGACCCAGTACTTC
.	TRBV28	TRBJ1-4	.	CASSFAAWQATNEKLFF	TGTGCCAGCAGCTTCGCCGCGTGGCAGGCAACTAATGAAAAACTGTTTTTT
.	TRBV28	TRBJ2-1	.	CASSWGQVNEQFF	TGTGCCAGCAGTTGGGGGCAAGTCAATGAGCAGTTCTTC